This is a list of T cell receptor beta chains from one sample in a study of blood T cell repertoires in COVID-19. Data came from immunoSEQ multiplex PCR; TCRdb stores just in-frame clones and leaves some out. The sample has about 50,000 clones; under 95% are singletons. What was sequenced was peripheral blood. These receptor sequences come from a human donor in a cohort sampled during active COVID-19. The CDR3 runs from the conserved cysteine through the conserved F or W. Fields, in order: clone size, V gene, J gene, D gene, CDR3 protein, CDR3 DNA. A D gene is named only where the DNA matches it firmly. Only part of the rows carry a size: once, few, many, or a class if the clone is expanded.

abundance: -
v_gene: TRBV11-1
j_gene: TRBJ2-1
d_gene: TRBD2
CDR3aa: CASSESGTSGQNEQFF
CDR3nt: TGTGCCAGCAGCGAGTCCGGGACTAGCGGACAAAATGAGCAGTTCTTC

abundance: few
v_gene: TRBV9
j_gene: TRBJ1-6
d_gene: -
CDR3aa: CASSTDTGYYNSPLHF
CDR3nt: TGTGCCAGCTCCACCGATACAGGGTATTATAATTCACCCCTCCACTTT

abundance: -
v_gene: TRBV9
j_gene: TRBJ1-6
d_gene: -
CDR3aa: CASSQQGYSPLHF
CDR3nt: TGTGCCAGCAGCCAACAGGGTTATTCACCCCTCCACTTT

abundance: -
v_gene: TRBV15
j_gene: TRBJ2-1
d_gene: TRBD1
CDR3aa: CATRVDRDYSEQFF
CDR3nt: TGTGCCACCAGGGTGGACAGGGATTATTCTGAGCAGTTCTTC

abundance: -
v_gene: TRBV3-1/TRBV3-2
j_gene: TRBJ1-3
d_gene: TRBD1
CDR3aa: CASSQVDRSSGNTIYF
CDR3nt: TGTGCCAGCAGCCAAGTGGACAGGAGCTCTGGAAACACCATATATTTT

abundance: -
v_gene: TRBV27
j_gene: TRBJ1-1
d_gene: -
CDR3aa: CATRLWGHGGENTEAFF
CDR3nt: TGTGCCACCCGGTTGTGGGGGCATGGGGGTGAGAACACTGAAGCTTTCTTT

abundance: -
v_gene: TRBV5-1
j_gene: TRBJ2-1
d_gene: TRBD2
CDR3aa: CASSFTVAGGPGEQFF
CDR3nt: TGCGCTAGCAGCTTCACGGTAGCGGGAGGGCCAGGGGAGCAGTTCTTC

abundance: -
v_gene: TRBV7-9
j_gene: TRBJ2-4
d_gene: -
CDR3aa: CASSLTSRAQNIQYF
CDR3nt: TGTGCCAGCAGCTTAACTAGCAGGGCTCAAAACATTCAGTACTTC

abundance: once
v_gene: TRBV7-9
j_gene: TRBJ1-1
d_gene: -
CDR3aa: CASSFGGTNTEAFF
CDR3nt: TGTGCCAGCAGCTTCGGGGGGACTAACACTGAAGCTTTCTTT

abundance: -
v_gene: TRBV10-3
j_gene: TRBJ2-2
d_gene: -
CDR3aa: CAISDTRDTGELFF
CDR3nt: TGTGCCATCAGTGATACCAGGGACACCGGGGAGCTGTTTTTT

abundance: -
v_gene: TRBV10-3
j_gene: TRBJ2-2
d_gene: TRBD2
CDR3aa: CAIRRTSGNTGELFF
CDR3nt: TGTGCCATCAGACGGACTAGTGGGAACACCGGGGAGCTGTTTTTT

abundance: once
v_gene: TRBV28
j_gene: TRBJ1-3
d_gene: TRBD1
CDR3aa: CASKFTGVTSGNTIYF
CDR3nt: TGTGCCAGCAAGTTTACAGGGGTCACCTCTGGAAACACCATATATTTT

abundance: -
v_gene: TRBV28
j_gene: TRBJ2-5
d_gene: TRBD1
CDR3aa: CASSLLGQGAETQYF
CDR3nt: TGTGCCAGCAGTTTATTAGGACAGGGGGCAGAGACCCAGTACTTC

abundance: -
v_gene: TRBV28
j_gene: TRBJ2-5
d_gene: TRBD1
CDR3aa: CASSLNRGRQETQYF
CDR3nt: TGTGCCAGCAGTTTAAACAGGGGGCGCCAAGAGACCCAGTACTTC

abundance: -
v_gene: TRBV4-2
j_gene: TRBJ1-1
d_gene: -
CDR3aa: CASSQIGGENTEAFF
CDR3nt: TGTGCCAGCAGCCAAATAGGGGGGGAGAACACTGAAGCTTTCTTT

abundance: -
v_gene: TRBV29-1
j_gene: TRBJ2-3
d_gene: TRBD2
CDR3aa: CSVAVSGMPDTQYF
CDR3nt: TGCAGCGTTGCAGTAAGCGGGATGCCCGATACGCAGTATTTT

abundance: -
v_gene: TRBV4-1
j_gene: TRBJ2-4
d_gene: TRBD1
CDR3aa: CASSQGPGTGFVGDIQYF
CDR3nt: TGCGCCAGCAGCCAAGGACCTGGGACAGGGTTTGTGGGGGACATTCAGTACTTC

abundance: -
v_gene: TRBV19
j_gene: TRBJ2-5
d_gene: -
CDR3aa: CASSIDRGETQYF
CDR3nt: TGTGCCAGTAGTATAGACAGGGGAGAGACCCAGTACTTC

abundance: -
v_gene: TRBV6-2/TRBV6-3
j_gene: TRBJ2-7
d_gene: TRBD2
CDR3aa: CASSTLAGANEQYF
CDR3nt: TGTGCCAGCAGTACACTAGCGGGAGCGAACGAGCAGTACTTC

abundance: -
v_gene: TRBV9
j_gene: TRBJ2-3
d_gene: -
CDR3aa: CASSDTGTADTQYF
CDR3nt: TGTGCCAGCAGCGACACCGGGACTGCAGATACGCAGTATTTT

abundance: -
v_gene: TRBV19
j_gene: TRBJ1-2
d_gene: TRBD1
CDR3aa: CASSGRTGVDGYTF
CDR3nt: TGTGCCAGTAGTGGCCGGACAGGGGTCGATGGCTACACCTTC

abundance: -
v_gene: TRBV11-2
j_gene: TRBJ2-7
d_gene: TRBD2
CDR3aa: CASSLVRQLAGEQYF
CDR3nt: TGTGCCAGCAGCTTAGTTAGGCAACTAGCGGGTGAGCAGTACTTC

abundance: -
v_gene: TRBV28
j_gene: TRBJ2-1
d_gene: -
CDR3aa: CASSPYLEEVYNEQFF
CDR3nt: TGTGCCAGCAGTCCCTACCTAGAGGAGGTTTACAATGAGCAGTTCTTC

abundance: -
v_gene: TRBV2
j_gene: TRBJ2-3
d_gene: TRBD2
CDR3aa: CASSEEREPSTDTQYF
CDR3nt: TGTGCCAGCAGTGAAGAGCGGGAGCCTAGCACAGATACGCAGTATTTT

abundance: -
v_gene: TRBV18
j_gene: TRBJ1-5
d_gene: TRBD1
CDR3aa: CASSPPGQGAGQPQHF
CDR3nt: TGTGCCAGCTCACCACCGGGACAGGGGGCAGGGCAGCCCCAGCATTTT

abundance: once
v_gene: TRBV7-9
j_gene: TRBJ2-1
d_gene: -
CDR3aa: CASSSVLRKDEQFF
CDR3nt: TGTGCCAGCAGCTCAGTACTACGAAAGGATGAGCAGTTCTTC

abundance: -
v_gene: TRBV27
j_gene: TRBJ2-7
d_gene: -
CDR3aa: CASSPGGGSYYEQYF
CDR3nt: TGTGCCAGCAGCCCGGGGGGCGGCTCATATTACGAGCAGTACTTC

abundance: -
v_gene: TRBV30
j_gene: TRBJ1-2
d_gene: -
CDR3aa: CAWTLRGGLYYGYTF
CDR3nt: TGTGCCTGGACATTACGAGGGGGACTATACTATGGCTACACCTTC

abundance: -
v_gene: TRBV6-1
j_gene: TRBJ1-4
d_gene: -
CDR3aa: CASSELGNNEKLFF
CDR3nt: TGTGCCAGCAGTGAACTAGGAAATAATGAAAAACTGTTTTTT

abundance: -
v_gene: TRBV11-3
j_gene: TRBJ1-1
d_gene: -
CDR3aa: CASSPYGTADTEAFF
CDR3nt: TGTGCCAGCAGCCCATATGGTACAGCCGACACTGAAGCTTTCTTT

abundance: -
v_gene: TRBV28
j_gene: TRBJ2-7
d_gene: TRBD1
CDR3aa: CASRAEDRNEQYF
CDR3nt: TGTGCCAGCAGGGCTGAGGACAGGAACGAGCAGTACTTC

abundance: -
v_gene: TRBV7-6
j_gene: TRBJ2-1
d_gene: TRBD1
CDR3aa: CASSSTGDVSGEQFF
CDR3nt: TGTGCCAGCAGCTCGACAGGGGACGTTTCAGGAGAGCAGTTCTTC

abundance: -
v_gene: TRBV5-1
j_gene: TRBJ2-1
d_gene: TRBD2
CDR3aa: CASRMGGTSHNEQFF
CDR3nt: TGCGCCAGCAGGATGGGAGGGACTAGCCACAATGAGCAGTTCTTC

abundance: -
v_gene: TRBV27
j_gene: TRBJ2-1
d_gene: -
CDR3aa: CASSLEEPSPYNEQFF
CDR3nt: TGTGCCAGCAGTTTAGAAGAGCCTAGCCCCTACAATGAGCAGTTCTTC

abundance: -
v_gene: TRBV19
j_gene: TRBJ1-2
d_gene: -
CDR3aa: CASSIGAGHNYGYTF
CDR3nt: TGTGCCAGTAGTATAGGGGCGGGCCACAACTATGGCTACACCTTC

abundance: -
v_gene: TRBV5-1
j_gene: TRBJ2-2
d_gene: -
CDR3aa: CASSLASQVTGELFF
CDR3nt: TGCGCCAGCAGCTTGGCCAGTCAGGTCACCGGGGAGCTGTTTTTT

abundance: -
v_gene: TRBV5-6
j_gene: TRBJ2-1
d_gene: TRBD2
CDR3aa: CASSFWGGSDVGEQFF
CDR3nt: TGTGCCAGCAGCTTTTGGGGAGGGAGTGACGTCGGTGAGCAGTTCTTC

abundance: -
v_gene: TRBV5-1
j_gene: TRBJ2-7
d_gene: TRBD1
CDR3aa: CASSADRTTYEQYF
CDR3nt: TGCGCCAGCAGCGCGGACAGGACCACCTACGAGCAGTACTTC

abundance: -
v_gene: TRBV5-4
j_gene: TRBJ2-3
d_gene: TRBD2
CDR3aa: CASSSPGLAGGGDTQYF
CDR3nt: TGTGCCAGCAGCAGTCCGGGACTAGCGGGAGGAGGGGATACGCAGTATTTT

abundance: -
v_gene: TRBV11-2
j_gene: TRBJ2-5
d_gene: TRBD2
CDR3aa: CASSLDITSGIGKTQYF
CDR3nt: TGTGCCAGCAGCTTAGATATCACTAGCGGGATAGGAAAGACCCAGTACTTC

abundance: -
v_gene: TRBV5-4
j_gene: TRBJ2-5
d_gene: TRBD2
CDR3aa: CASSLGTSGTETQYF
CDR3nt: TGTGCCAGCAGCCTGGGGACTAGCGGGACGGAGACCCAGTACTTC

abundance: -
v_gene: TRBV27
j_gene: TRBJ2-2
d_gene: TRBD1
CDR3aa: CASSLEGAVTGELFF
CDR3nt: TGTGCCAGCAGTTTAGAGGGGGCGGTCACCGGGGAGCTGTTTTTT

abundance: -
v_gene: TRBV5-4
j_gene: TRBJ1-6
d_gene: -
CDR3aa: CASSLSGFSYNSPLHF
CDR3nt: TGTGCCAGCAGCTTGTCCGGGTTCTCCTATAATTCACCCCTCCACTTT

abundance: -
v_gene: TRBV30
j_gene: TRBJ1-5
d_gene: -
CDR3aa: CAWRPGRSNQPQHF
CDR3nt: TGTGCCTGGAGGCCAGGGCGCAGCAATCAGCCCCAGCATTTT

abundance: -
v_gene: TRBV15
j_gene: TRBJ2-2
d_gene: -
CDR3aa: CATSRGPNTGELFF
CDR3nt: TGTGCCACCAGCAGAGGGCCGAACACCGGGGAGCTGTTTTTT

abundance: -
v_gene: TRBV14
j_gene: TRBJ2-1
d_gene: -
CDR3aa: CASSQDGTGVSYNEQFF
CDR3nt: TGTGCCAGCAGCCAAGATGGGACGGGAGTTTCCTACAATGAGCAGTTCTTC

abundance: -
v_gene: TRBV5-1
j_gene: TRBJ2-1
d_gene: TRBD2
CDR3aa: CASSYYVRTSGSEQFF
CDR3nt: TGCGCCAGCAGCTATTACGTTCGGACTAGCGGGAGTGAGCAGTTCTTC

abundance: -
v_gene: TRBV7-5
j_gene: TRBJ1-1
d_gene: -
CDR3aa: CARSLRREESTEAFF
CDR3nt: TGTGCCAGAAGCTTAAGACGAGAGGAGTCAACTGAAGCTTTCTTT

abundance: -
v_gene: TRBV30
j_gene: TRBJ2-7
d_gene: -
CDR3aa: CASEGGGSYEQYF
CDR3nt: TGTGCCAGCGAGGGGGGGGGCTCCTACGAGCAGTACTTC

abundance: -
v_gene: TRBV11-1
j_gene: TRBJ2-5
d_gene: TRBD1
CDR3aa: CASSLDRVETQYF
CDR3nt: TGTGCCAGCAGCTTGGACAGGGTTGAGACCCAGTACTTC

abundance: -
v_gene: TRBV6-5
j_gene: TRBJ2-5
d_gene: -
CDR3aa: CASSYPGPKETQYF
CDR3nt: TGTGCCAGCAGTTACCCAGGGCCAAAAGAGACCCAGTACTTC

abundance: -
v_gene: TRBV11-3
j_gene: TRBJ1-3
d_gene: -
CDR3aa: CASSFSGTVENTIYF
CDR3nt: TGTGCCAGCAGCTTTTCCGGGACTGTGGAAAACACCATATATTTT

abundance: -
v_gene: TRBV14
j_gene: TRBJ2-2
d_gene: TRBD2
CDR3aa: CASSRGLANTGELFF
CDR3nt: TGTGCCAGCAGCCGCGGACTAGCGAACACCGGGGAGCTGTTTTTT

abundance: -
v_gene: TRBV27
j_gene: TRBJ2-7
d_gene: -
CDR3aa: CASSPRDNLYEQYF
CDR3nt: TGTGCCAGCAGCCCCCGGGACAACCTCTACGAGCAGTACTTC